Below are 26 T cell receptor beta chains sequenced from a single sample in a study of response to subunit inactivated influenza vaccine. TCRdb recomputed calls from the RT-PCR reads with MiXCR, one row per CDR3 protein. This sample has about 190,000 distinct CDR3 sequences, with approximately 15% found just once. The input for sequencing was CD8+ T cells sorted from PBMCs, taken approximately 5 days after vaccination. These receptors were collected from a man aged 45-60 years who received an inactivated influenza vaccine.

The CDR3 here is CASSLTSGAPFNTGELFF. In DNA, the CDR3 is TGTGCCAGCAGTTTGACTAGCGGAGCACCCTTCAACACCGGGGAGCTGTTTTTT. V gene TRBV27 combines with J gene TRBJ2-2; 9 bases fit TRBD2. Germline V gene data show CDR1 as MNHEY and CDR2 as SMNVEV (reference sequence). This CDR3 contains 18 residues. J lost 2 bases, V lost 3 bases, and 10 bases had no gene match.

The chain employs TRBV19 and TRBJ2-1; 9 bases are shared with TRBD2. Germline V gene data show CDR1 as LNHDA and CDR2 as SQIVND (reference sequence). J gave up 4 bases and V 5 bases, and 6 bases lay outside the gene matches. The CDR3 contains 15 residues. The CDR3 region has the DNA TGTGCCAGTAGTTTGGATAGCGGGGGATACAATGAGCAGTTCTTC. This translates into CASSLDSGGYNEQFF.

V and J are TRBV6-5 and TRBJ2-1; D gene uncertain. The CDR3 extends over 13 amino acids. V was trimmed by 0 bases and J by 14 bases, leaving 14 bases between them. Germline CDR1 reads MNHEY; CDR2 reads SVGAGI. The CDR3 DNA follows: TGTGCCAGCAGTTACTCGAGGTGGCATTTCGAGTTCTTC. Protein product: CASSYSRWHFEFF.

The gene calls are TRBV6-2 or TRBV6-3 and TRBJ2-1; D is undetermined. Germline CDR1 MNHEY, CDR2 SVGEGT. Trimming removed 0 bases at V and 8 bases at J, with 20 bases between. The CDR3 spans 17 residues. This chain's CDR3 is CASSYSIFLPSRHEQFF. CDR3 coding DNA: TGTGCCAGCAGTTACTCGATTTTCCTTCCTAGTCGGCATGAGCAGTTCTTC.

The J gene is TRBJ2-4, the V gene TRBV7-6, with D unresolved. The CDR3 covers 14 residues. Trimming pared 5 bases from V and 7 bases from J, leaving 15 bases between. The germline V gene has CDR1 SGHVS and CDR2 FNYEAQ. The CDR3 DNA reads TGTGCCAGCAGCCCCGGTGGCCCCCGGAACATTCAGTACTTC. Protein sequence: CASSPGGPRNIQYF.

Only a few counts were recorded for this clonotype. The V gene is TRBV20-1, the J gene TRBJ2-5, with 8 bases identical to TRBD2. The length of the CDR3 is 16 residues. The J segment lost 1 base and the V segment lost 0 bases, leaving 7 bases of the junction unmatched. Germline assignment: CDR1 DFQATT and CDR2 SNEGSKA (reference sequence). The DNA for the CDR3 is TGCAGTGCTAGAGATACGGCTAGCGGGCTCCAAGAGACCCAGTACTTC. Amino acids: CSARDTASGLQETQYF.

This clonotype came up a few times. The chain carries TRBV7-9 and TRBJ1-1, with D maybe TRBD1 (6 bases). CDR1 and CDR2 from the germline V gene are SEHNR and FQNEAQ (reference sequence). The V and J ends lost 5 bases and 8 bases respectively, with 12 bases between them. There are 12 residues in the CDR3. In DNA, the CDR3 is TGTGCCAGCAGCCAACAGGGTGGAGAAGCTTTCTTT. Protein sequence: CASSQQGGEAFF.

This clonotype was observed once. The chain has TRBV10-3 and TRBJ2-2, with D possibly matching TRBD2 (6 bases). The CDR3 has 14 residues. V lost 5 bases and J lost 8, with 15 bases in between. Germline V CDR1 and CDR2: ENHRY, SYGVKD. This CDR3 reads CAISTRLVSGELFF. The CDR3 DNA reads TGTGCCATCAGTACCAGACTAGTTTCTGGGGAGCTGTTTTTT.

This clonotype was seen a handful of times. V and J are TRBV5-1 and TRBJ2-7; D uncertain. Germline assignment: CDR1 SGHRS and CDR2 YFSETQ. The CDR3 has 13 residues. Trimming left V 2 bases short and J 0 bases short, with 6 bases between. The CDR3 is CASSLDISYEQYF. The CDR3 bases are TGCGCCAGCAGCTTAGACATCTCCTACGAGCAGTACTTC. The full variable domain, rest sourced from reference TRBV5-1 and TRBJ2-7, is KAGVTQTPRYLIKTRGQQVTLSCSPISGHRSVSWYQQTPGQGLQFLFEYFSETQRNKGNFPGRFSGRQFSNSRSEMNVSTLELGDSALYLCASSLDISYEQYFGPGTRLTVT.

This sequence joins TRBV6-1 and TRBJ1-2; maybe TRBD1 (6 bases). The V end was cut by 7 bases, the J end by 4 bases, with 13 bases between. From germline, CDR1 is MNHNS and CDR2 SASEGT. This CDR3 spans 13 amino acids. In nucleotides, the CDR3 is TGTGCCAGCAAAGCAGGGGCCTCCTATGGCTACACCTTC. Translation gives CASKAGASYGYTF.

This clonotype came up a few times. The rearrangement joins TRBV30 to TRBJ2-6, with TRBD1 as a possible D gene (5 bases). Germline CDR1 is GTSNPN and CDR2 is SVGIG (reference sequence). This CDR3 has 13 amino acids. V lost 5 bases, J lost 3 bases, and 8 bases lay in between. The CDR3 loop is CAWQGFGANVLTF. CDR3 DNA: TGTGCCTGGCAGGGTTTTGGGGCCAACGTCCTGACTTTC.

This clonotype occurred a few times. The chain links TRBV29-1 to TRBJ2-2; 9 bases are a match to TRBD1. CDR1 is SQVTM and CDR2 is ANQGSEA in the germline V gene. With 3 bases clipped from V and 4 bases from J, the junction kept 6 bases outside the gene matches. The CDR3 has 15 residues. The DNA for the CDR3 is TGCAGCGTTGATGGACAGGGGAAGGGCACCGGGGAGCTGTTTTTT. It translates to CSVDGQGKGTGELFF.

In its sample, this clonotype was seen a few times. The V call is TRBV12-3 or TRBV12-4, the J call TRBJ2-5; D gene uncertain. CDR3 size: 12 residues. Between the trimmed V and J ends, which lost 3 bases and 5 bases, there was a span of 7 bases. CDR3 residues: CASSLAWETQYF. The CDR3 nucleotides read TGTGCCAGCAGTTTGGCGTGGGAGACCCAGTACTTC.

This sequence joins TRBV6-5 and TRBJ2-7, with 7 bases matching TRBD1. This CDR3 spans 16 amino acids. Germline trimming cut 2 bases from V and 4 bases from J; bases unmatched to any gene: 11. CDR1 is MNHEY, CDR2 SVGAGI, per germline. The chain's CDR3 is CASSYGAGGGRYEQYF. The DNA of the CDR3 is TGTGCCAGCAGTTACGGGGCAGGGGGTGGCAGGTACGAGCAGTACTTC.

CDR3 bases: TGCGCCAGCAGCTACCACGACAGGGGCAGAGGGTACGAGCAGTACTTC. Residues: CASSYHDRGRGYEQYF. The chain combines TRBV5-1 with TRBJ2-7; 8 nucleotides line up with TRBD1. The CDR3 is 16 amino acids. Trimming removed 3 bases from V and 4 bases from J; junction bases left unmatched: 12. The germline CDR1 and CDR2 sequences are SGHRS and YFSETQ.

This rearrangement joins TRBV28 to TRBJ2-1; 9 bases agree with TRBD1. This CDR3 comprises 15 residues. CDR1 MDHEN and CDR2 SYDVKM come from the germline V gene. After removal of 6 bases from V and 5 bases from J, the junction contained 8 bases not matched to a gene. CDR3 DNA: TGTGCCAGCAGACCTACAGGGGGCGCGGACAATGAGCAGTTCTTC. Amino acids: CASRPTGGADNEQFF.

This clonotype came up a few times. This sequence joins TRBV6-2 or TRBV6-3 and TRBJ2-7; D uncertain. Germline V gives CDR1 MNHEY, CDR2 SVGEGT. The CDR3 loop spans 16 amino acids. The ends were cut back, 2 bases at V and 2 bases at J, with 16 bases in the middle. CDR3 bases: TGTGCCAGCAGTTACGGTCGGGTCGTCCCAACCTACGAGCAGTACTTC. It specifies CASSYGRVVPTYEQYF.

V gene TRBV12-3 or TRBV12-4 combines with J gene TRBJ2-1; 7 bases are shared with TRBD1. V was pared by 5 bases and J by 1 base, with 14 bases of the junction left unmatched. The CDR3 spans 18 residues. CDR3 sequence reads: CASSTYRQGLESYNEQFF. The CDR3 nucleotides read TGTGCCAGCAGTACATACCGACAGGGCTTAGAGTCCTACAATGAGCAGTTCTTC.

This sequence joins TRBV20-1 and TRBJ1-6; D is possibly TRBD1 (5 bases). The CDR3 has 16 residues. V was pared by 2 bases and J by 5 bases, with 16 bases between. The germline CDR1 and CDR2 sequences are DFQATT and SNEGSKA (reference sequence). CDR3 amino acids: CSARPPTTANNSPLHF. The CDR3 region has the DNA TGCAGTGCTAGACCCCCGACGACAGCGAATAATTCACCCCTCCACTTT.

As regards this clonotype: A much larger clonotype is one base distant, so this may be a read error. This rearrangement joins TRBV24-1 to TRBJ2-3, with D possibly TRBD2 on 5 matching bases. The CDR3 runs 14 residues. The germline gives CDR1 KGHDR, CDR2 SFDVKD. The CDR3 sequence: CASSDLPGTDTQYF. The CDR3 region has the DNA TGTGCCTCCAGTGATTTGCCGGGAACAGATACGCAGTATTTT.

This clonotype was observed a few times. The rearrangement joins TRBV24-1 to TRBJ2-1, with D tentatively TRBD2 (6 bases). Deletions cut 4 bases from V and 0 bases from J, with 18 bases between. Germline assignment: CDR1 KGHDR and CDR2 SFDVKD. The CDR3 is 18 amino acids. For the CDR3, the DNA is TGTGCCACCAGTGAGAGGGGACTGTTTGAAAGCTCCTACAATGAGCAGTTCTTC. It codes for CATSERGLFESSYNEQFF.

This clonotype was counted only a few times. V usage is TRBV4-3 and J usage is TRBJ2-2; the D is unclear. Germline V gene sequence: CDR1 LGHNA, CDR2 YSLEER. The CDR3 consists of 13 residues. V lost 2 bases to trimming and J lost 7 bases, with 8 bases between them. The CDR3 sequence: CASSQFGGGELFF. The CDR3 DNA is TGCGCCAGCAGCCAATTCGGCGGCGGGGAGCTGTTTTTT.

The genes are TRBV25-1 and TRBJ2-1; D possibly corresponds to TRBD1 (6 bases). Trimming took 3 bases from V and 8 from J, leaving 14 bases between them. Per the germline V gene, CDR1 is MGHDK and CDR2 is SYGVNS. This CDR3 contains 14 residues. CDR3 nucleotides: TGTGCCAGCAGTGATTTCGGGACATCATATGAGCAGTTCTTC. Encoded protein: CASSDFGTSYEQFF.

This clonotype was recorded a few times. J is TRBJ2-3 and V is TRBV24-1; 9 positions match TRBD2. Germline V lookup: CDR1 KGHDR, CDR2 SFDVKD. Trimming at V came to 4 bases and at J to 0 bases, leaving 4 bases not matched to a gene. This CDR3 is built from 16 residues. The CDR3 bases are TGTGCCACCAGTGAAGGGACTAGCAGCAGCACAGATACGCAGTATTTT. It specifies CATSEGTSSSTDTQYF.

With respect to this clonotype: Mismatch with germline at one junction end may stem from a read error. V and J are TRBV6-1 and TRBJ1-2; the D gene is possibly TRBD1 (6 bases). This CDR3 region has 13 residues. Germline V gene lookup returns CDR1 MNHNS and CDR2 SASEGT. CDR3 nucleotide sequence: TGTGCCAGCAGTGAAGTTACAGGGTATGCCTACACCTTC. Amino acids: CASSEVTGYAYTF.

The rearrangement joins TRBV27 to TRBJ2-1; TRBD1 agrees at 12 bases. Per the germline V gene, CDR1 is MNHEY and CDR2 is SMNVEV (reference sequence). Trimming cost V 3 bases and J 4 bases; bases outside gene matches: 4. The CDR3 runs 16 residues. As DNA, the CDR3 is TGTGCCAGCAGTTTGGGGACAGGGGGCCGATACAATGAGCAGTTCTTC. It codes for CASSLGTGGRYNEQFF.